Below, 13 T cell receptor beta chains from the same sample are listed, as sequenced in a study of follicular helper T cells after annual influenza vaccination. Time point noted: 2014-2015 season, pre-vaccination. Measured with immunoSEQ multiplex PCR; TCRdb has only the in-frame clones, and not every one. The data contain about 8,700 clones, more than 65% of them singletons. The sample here was CXCR5+ CD38- circulating T follicular helper cells from blood, taken on the day of influenza vaccination. Regarding subset: circulating Tfh, non-naive CD4+CXCR5+PD-1+ (ICOS+CD38+ or ICOS-CD38-). Receptor source: an adult who received the influenza vaccine.

The chain couples TRBV28 to TRBJ2-1, with D unclear. CDR1 and CDR2 (germline): MDHEN, SYDVKM. This CDR3 is 13 amino acids long. V was cut by 6 bases and J by 3 bases, with 9 bases left in between. The chain's CDR3 is CASRGSIYNEQFF. The CDR3 coding sequence is TGTGCCAGCAGGGGCAGCATCTACAATGAGCAGTTCTTC.

The chain has TRBV6-1 and TRBJ2-7; 11 nucleotides align to TRBD2. The germline gives CDR1 MNHNS, CDR2 SASEGT. CDR3 size: 15 residues. V trimming: 8 bases; J trimming: 5 bases; junction bases outside the gene matches: 11. CDR3 protein: CASFRKTSGKNEQYF. The CDR3, as DNA: TGTGCCAGCTTCCGTAAGACTAGCGGGAAAAACGAGCAGTACTTC.

The rearrangement uses TRBV20-1 and TRBJ2-5; D is unclear. V shed 6 bases and J shed 3 bases, with 5 bases lying between them. In germline, CDR1 is DFQATT, CDR2 SNEGSKA (reference sequence). CDR3 size: 10 residues. CDR3 nucleotide sequence: TGCAGTGCCGTAGAAGAGACCCAGTACTTC. Protein product: CSAVEETQYF.

In this sample, this clone turned up once. J is TRBJ2-1 and V is TRBV4-3, with 11 bases identical to TRBD2. V trimming: 3 bases; J trimming: 1 base; junction bases outside the gene matches: 2. The germline CDR1 and CDR2 sequences are LGHNA and YSLEER. The CDR3 length is 16 residues. The CDR3, as DNA: TGCGCCAGCAGCCACTTAGCGGGAGGGTCCTACAATGAGCAGTTCTTC. This translates into CASSHLAGGSYNEQFF.

The V call is TRBV9, the J call TRBJ2-3; D perhaps matches TRBD2 (6 bases). This CDR3 spans 15 amino acids. Germline V gives CDR1 SGDLS, CDR2 YYNGEE. Trimming shortened V by 3 bases and J by 4 bases, and 15 bases separated the two germline ends. CDR3 sequence reads: CASSASRTISDTQYF. CDR3 coding DNA: TGTGCCAGCAGCGCATCTAGGACTATCTCAGATACGCAGTATTTT.

The J gene is TRBJ2-1, the V gene TRBV10-3; a weak D match, TRBD1 (6 bases). V lost 2 bases and J lost 9, with 14 bases in between. The V gene's germline CDR1 is ENHRY and CDR2 SYGVKD. The CDR3 contains 14 residues. CDR3 residues: CAISEQRTETEQFF. The DNA of the CDR3 is TGTGCCATCAGTGAGCAGAGGACAGAGACTGAGCAGTTCTTC.

The V gene is TRBV2, the J gene TRBJ2-5; 8 bases align to TRBD2. Trimming removed 6 bases from V and 5 bases from J; junction bases left unmatched: 8. Germline V gene sequence: CDR1 SNHLY, CDR2 FYNNEI. The CDR3 sequence is 14 residues long. CDR3 residues: CASSMGGGSETQYF. The CDR3 DNA reads as TGTGCCAGCAGCATGGGCGGGGGGAGCGAGACCCAGTACTTC.

CDR3 bases: TGTGCCAGCAGCCCCGATGGGGGGCAAGGTGACACCGGGGAGCTGTTTTTT. It yields the protein CASSPDGGQGDTGELFF. This chain uses TRBV9 with TRBJ2-2, with D possibly being TRBD1 or TRBD2 (6 bases each). From germline, CDR1 is SGDLS and CDR2 YYNGEE. This CDR3 has 17 residues. With 4 bases removed from V and 3 bases from J, the gap between germline ends came to 19 bases.

This clone was detected only a few times. The chain is built from TRBV10-2 and TRBJ2-1; tentatively, D is TRBD2 (6 bases). Germline V lookup: CDR1 WSHSY, CDR2 SAAADI. Trimming cost V 6 bases and J 4 bases, with 13 bases left between them. The CDR3 is 14 amino acids. CDR3 sequence (DNA): TGCGCCAGCAGGGGACTTGGATTATACAATGAGCAGTTCTTC. Translation gives CASRGLGLYNEQFF.

The chain uses TRBV6-6 and TRBJ1-6; D uncertain. The germline V and J ends were trimmed by 2 bases and 7 bases, with 12 bases remaining between them. The V gene's germline CDR1 is MNHNY and CDR2 SVGAGI (reference sequence). The CDR3 covers 15 residues. The CDR3 coding sequence is TGTGCCAGCAGTTACCTTCAAATACAGAATTCACCCCTCCACTTT. This sequence encodes CASSYLQIQNSPLHF.

CDR3 sequence reads: CASSSQGVTEAFF. DNA of the CDR3: TGTGCCAGCAGTTCTCAGGGGGTTACTGAAGCTTTCTTT. This chain connects TRBV28 to TRBJ1-1; 7 bases map to TRBD1. V lost 4 bases, J lost 5 bases, and 4 bases stayed unmatched. The CDR3 is 13 amino acids. Germline loops: CDR1 MDHEN, CDR2 SYDVKM.

The chain has TRBV20-1 and TRBJ2-5; D is undetermined. This CDR3 is 11 amino acids long. The germline gives CDR1 DFQATT, CDR2 SNEGSKA (reference sequence). V was clipped by 6 bases and J by 5 bases, with 10 bases between them. In DNA form, the CDR3 reads TGCAGTGCCGAAAGCGTTGAGACCCAGTACTTC. Protein product: CSAESVETQYF.

This clone has just one count. The CDR3 region has the DNA TGTGCCAGCTCACCAACGGATAGCAATCAGCCCCAGCATTTT. It encodes CASSPTDSNQPQHF. The V and J genes are TRBV18 and TRBJ1-5; D not resolved. Germline V CDR1 and CDR2: KGHSH, LQKENI. Deletions cut 2 bases from V and 0 bases from J, with 5 bases between. The CDR3 is made up of 14 amino acids.